A single sample gave rise to the 25 T cell receptor beta chains below, sequenced in a study of blood T cell repertoires in COVID-19. TCRdb's copy holds only in-frame clones and misses some; the assay was immunoSEQ multiplex PCR. The table has around 310,000 clones, approximately 92% seen once. Sample: peripheral blood. The receptor source for this set is a woman aged 25 to 39 with COVID-19, enrolled during active disease.

This chain links TRBV28 with TRBJ2-1, with 10 positions matching TRBD2. The germline gives CDR1 MDHEN, CDR2 SYDVKM. This CDR3 is built from 16 residues. V dropped 3 bases and J dropped 0; count of bases not matched to a gene: 2. The CDR3 spells CASSFSSGSSYNEQFF. CDR3 in DNA: TGTGCCAGCAGTTTCTCTAGCGGGAGCTCCTACAATGAGCAGTTCTTC.

This chain connects TRBV6-1 to TRBJ2-3, with 11 bases that match TRBD1. CDR1 and CDR2 from the germline V gene are MNHNS and SASEGT. The CDR3 contains 16 residues. Unmatched junction bases numbered 7, after V lost 4 bases and J lost 4 bases. The DNA of the CDR3 is TGTGCCAGCAGTGCTACTCCGGGACAGGGGGCAGATACGCAGTATTTT. This translates into CASSATPGQGADTQYF.

This chain uses TRBV4-1 with TRBJ1-6, with 7 bases identical to TRBD1. The junction had 7 bases not matched to a gene; V was cut back by 3 bases and J by 5 bases. The CDR3 is made up of 16 amino acids. CDR1 and CDR2 (germline): MGHRA, YSYEKL. CDR3 loop: CASSHWTGPDNSPLHF. CDR3 DNA: TGCGCCAGCAGCCATTGGACAGGACCAGATAATTCACCCCTCCACTTT.

The CDR3: CASSQWFSPDTQYF. The CDR3 bases are TGTGCCAGCAGCCAATGGTTTAGTCCCGATACGCAGTATTTT. The V gene is TRBV3-1 (or the pseudogene TRBV3-2), the J gene TRBJ2-3; D ambiguous. CDR3 length: 14 residues. Trimming left V 2 bases short and J 6 bases short, with 12 bases between. The germline V gene has CDR1 LGHDT and CDR2 YNNKEL (reference sequence).

The chain has TRBV9 and TRBJ1-4; D is perhaps TRBD1 (6 bases). Trimming pared 4 bases from V and 1 base from J, leaving 23 bases between. This CDR3 is 19 amino acids long. From germline, CDR1 is SGDLS and CDR2 YYNGEE. CDR3 bases: TGTGCCAGCAGCTTTCGCCCCGGGACACCGGAGGAAACTAATGAAAAACTGTTTTTT. Translated, it gives CASSFRPGTPEETNEKLFF.

This sequence joins TRBV27 and TRBJ2-3; 9 bases fit TRBD1. The V segment lost 3 bases and the J segment 4 bases; nucleotides outside the gene matches: 5. This CDR3 is 15 amino acids long. Germline CDR1 is MNHEY and CDR2 is SMNVEV (reference sequence). CDR3 in amino acids: CASSFTRQGADTQYF. The CDR3 DNA follows: TGTGCCAGCAGTTTTACGAGACAGGGGGCAGATACGCAGTATTTT.

The chain couples TRBV19 to TRBJ2-2; 8 bases line up with TRBD1. V lost 8 bases and J lost 7; bases outside the gene matches: 6. From germline, CDR1 is LNHDA and CDR2 SQIVND (reference sequence). The CDR3 spans 13 residues. For the CDR3, the DNA is TGTGCCAGTGGACAGGGAAGGGGCGGGGAGCTGTTTTTT. Translation: CASGQGRGGELFF.

The chain couples TRBV4-1 to TRBJ1-5; 8 bases map to TRBD1. The germline V gene encodes CDR1 MGHRA and CDR2 YSYEKL. V shed 5 bases and J 6 bases; nucleotides not matched to a gene: 6. CDR3 size: 14 residues. The CDR3 loop is CASSRTGSGQPQHF. CDR3 nucleotide sequence: TGCGCCAGCAGCAGGACAGGGAGCGGTCAGCCCCAGCATTTT.

This rearrangement joins TRBV4-1 to TRBJ2-1, with 7 nucleotides matching TRBD2. CDR3 length: 17 residues. Germline V gene sequence: CDR1 MGHRA, CDR2 YSYEKL. V was clipped by 0 bases and J by 2 bases; unmatched bases: 7. The DNA of the CDR3 is TGCGCCAGCAGCCAAGATGGAGCGGGGATACCCTACAATGAGCAGTTCTTC. This gives the protein CASSQDGAGIPYNEQFF.

This chain uses TRBV9 with TRBJ2-7; D possibly corresponds to TRBD1 (6 bases). Germline CDR1 is SGDLS and CDR2 is YYNGEE. This CDR3 has 14 residues. V was cut by 4 bases and J by 4 bases, with 15 bases left in between. The CDR3 spells CASSPGLGGYEQYF. DNA of the CDR3: TGTGCCAGCAGCCCCGGTTTAGGGGGTTACGAGCAGTACTTC.

The J gene is TRBJ2-7, the V gene TRBV19; D not certain. Between the trimmed V and J ends, which lost 5 bases and 2 bases, there was a span of 13 bases. The CDR3 loop spans 14 amino acids. CDR1 LNHDA and CDR2 SQIVND come from the germline V gene (reference sequence). The CDR3 region has the DNA TGTGCCAGTAGTCCATCCAGGATTACCTACGAGCAGTACTTC. Encoded protein: CASSPSRITYEQYF.

CDR3 sequence reads: CAWSVSDRGYEQYF. CDR3 sequence (DNA): TGTGCCTGGAGTGTAAGTGACAGGGGCTACGAGCAGTACTTC. The chain joins TRBV30 to TRBJ2-7, with TRBD1 identical over 8 bases. This CDR3 is built from 14 residues. The germline V gene has CDR1 GTSNPN and CDR2 SVGIG (reference sequence). J lost 3 bases, V lost 0 bases, and 4 bases had no gene match.

V gene TRBV7-8 combines with J gene TRBJ2-7; 8 positions match TRBD2. This CDR3 is built from 14 residues. Unmatched junction bases numbered 4, after V lost 3 bases and J lost 3 bases. The germline CDR1 and CDR2 sequences are SGHVS and FQNEAQ. The CDR3 DNA reads as TGTGCCAGCAGCTTTGCCAGCGGGAGCTACGAGCAGTACTTC. Its protein product is CASSFASGSYEQYF. Combining the CDR3 with reference TRBV7-8 and TRBJ2-7 gives the whole variable domain GAGVSQSPRYKVAKRGQDVALRCDPISGHVSLFWYQQALGQGPEFLTYFQNEAQLDKSGLPSDRFFAERPEGSVSTLKIQRTQQEDSAVYLCASSFASGSYEQYFGPGTRLTVT.

This clone was observed a single time. The gene calls are TRBV4-1 and TRBJ1-1; D is ambiguous. The length of the CDR3 is 15 residues. Germline V gene lookup returns CDR1 MGHRA and CDR2 YSYEKL. Trimming removed 0 bases at V and 4 bases at J, with 12 bases between. CDR3 residues: CASSQDPGLATEAFF. The DNA of the CDR3 is TGCGCCAGCAGCCAAGATCCGGGTCTGGCCACTGAAGCTTTCTTT.

The chain has TRBV6-5 and TRBJ2-3; possible D gene TRBD1, 6 bases. The germline V and J ends were trimmed by 9 bases and 10 bases, with 14 bases remaining between them. The CDR3 covers 11 residues. Germline lookup yields CDR1 MNHEY and CDR2 SVGAGI. CDR3 amino acids: CASIKGVSQYF. CDR3 in DNA: TGTGCCAGTATCAAGGGGGTCTCGCAGTATTTT.

The chain combines TRBV7-8 with TRBJ2-2, with D perhaps TRBD2 (5 bases). The germline V gene has CDR1 SGHVS and CDR2 FQNEAQ. The CDR3 is made up of 15 amino acids. V was cut by 1 base and J by 1 base, with 7 bases left in between. The CDR3 sequence is CASSLGGMNTGELFF. CDR3 coding DNA: TGTGCCAGCAGCTTAGGAGGGATGAACACCGGGGAGCTGTTTTTT.

The rearrangement uses TRBV19 and TRBJ1-2; D perhaps matches TRBD1 (6 bases). Per the germline V gene, CDR1 is LNHDA and CDR2 is SQIVND (reference sequence). V lost 2 bases and J lost 6, with 10 bases in between. The CDR3 runs to 13 residues. Written as DNA, the CDR3 is TGTGCCAGTAGTATAAGGGGGGGCGATGGCTACACCTTC. Translating it yields CASSIRGGDGYTF. Looking up the rest from reference TRBV19 and TRBJ1-2 gives the full variable domain: DGGITQSPKYLFRKEGQNVTLSCEQNLNHDAMYWYRQDPGQGLRLIYYSQIVNDFQKGDIAEGYSVSREKKESFPLTVTSAQKNPTAFYLCASSIRGGDGYTFGSGTRLTVV.

The CDR3 loop reads CATSGGRFYNSPLHF. CDR3 nucleotides: TGTGCCACTTCAGGAGGCCGTTTCTATAATTCACCCCTCCACTTT. This sequence joins TRBV6-5 and TRBJ1-6, with unresolved D. The CDR3 length is 15 residues. Germline values: CDR1 MNHEY, CDR2 SVGAGI. With 10 bases removed from V and 3 bases from J, the gap between germline ends came to 16 bases.

The chain recombines TRBV2 with TRBJ1-1; D ambiguous. The CDR3 covers 14 residues. CDR1 and CDR2 from the germline V gene are SNHLY and FYNNEI. The V gene lost 8 bases and the J gene lost 4 bases, with 17 bases spanning the gap. CDR3 coding DNA: TGTGCCAGCCGACGGAGCGGGCCTAGCACTGAAGCTTTCTTT. Protein sequence: CASRRSGPSTEAFF.

This chain links TRBV18 with TRBJ2-5; TRBD2 aligns across 12 bases. In germline, CDR1 is KGHSH, CDR2 LQKENI. This CDR3 is 16 amino acids long. V shed 4 bases and J 5 bases; nucleotides not matched to a gene: 8. CDR3 sequence (DNA): TGTGCCAGCTCACACCCTAGCGGGAGGGTGGCGGAGACCCAGTACTTC. Its protein product is CASSHPSGRVAETQYF.

About this clone: The sample has other DNA sequences that encode this CDR3 too. The chain combines TRBV10-3 with TRBJ2-7, with D perhaps TRBD2 (5 bases). This CDR3 contains 12 residues. CDR1 and CDR2 from the germline V gene are ENHRY and SYGVKD. V lost 4 bases, J lost 4 bases, and 8 bases lay in between. DNA for the CDR3: TGTGCCATCAGTGCTAGAGGGTACGAGCAGTACTTC. Translated: CAISARGYEQYF.

The chain couples TRBV27 to TRBJ2-1; 8 bases are shared with TRBD1. With V trimmed by 4 bases and J by 6 bases, 8 bases remained unmatched. The CDR3 spans 15 residues. Germline V gene lookup returns CDR1 MNHEY and CDR2 SMNVEV (reference sequence). As DNA, the CDR3 is TGTGCCAGCAGTTACCTCGGACAGGGTGGCAATGAGCAGTTCTTC. This translates into CASSYLGQGGNEQFF.

This clone was found once. The chain uses TRBV6-5 and TRBJ1-4; TRBD1 matches 7 bases. After removal of 8 bases from V and 5 bases from J, the junction contained 14 bases not matched to a gene. The CDR3 length is 16 residues. From germline, CDR1 is MNHEY and CDR2 SVGAGI. The CDR3 DNA sequence: TGTGCCAGCTGTCACTCCCGGCAGGGGGACAATGAAAAACTGTTTTTT. It translates to CASCHSRQGDNEKLFF.

The chain joins TRBV28 to TRBJ1-1; D remains ambiguous. Germline-derived CDR1 and CDR2 are MDHEN and SYDVKM. V lost 2 bases, J lost 7 bases, and 11 bases lay in between. This CDR3 contains 13 residues. In nucleotides, the CDR3 is TGTGCCAGCAGTTTAAGAACGGGTATTGAAGCTTTCTTT. This codes for CASSLRTGIEAFF.

This chain's CDR3 is CASSLVERARSGELFF. DNA for the CDR3: TGTGCCAGCAGCTTGGTAGAGCGGGCACGGTCCGGGGAGCTGTTTTTT. The chain joins TRBV5-6 to TRBJ2-2; TRBD2 is a possible D gene (6 bases). The V end lost 0 bases, the J end lost 6 bases, and 15 bases lay between the germline ends. There are 16 residues in the CDR3. In germline, CDR1 is SGHDT, CDR2 YYEEEE.